This T cell receptor (beta chain) was documented in a study of cytomegalovirus exposure and HLA in healthy donors. Study results and limitations: CMV serostatus was the only recorded immune exposure for donors.

Germline values: CDR1 SGHTA, CDR2 FQGNSA. The ends lost 3 bases at V and 0 bases at J; junction bases unmatched: 8. The CDR3 is 16 residues long. Primers: 60 Vbeta forward and 13 Jbeta reverse. Profiled with immunoSEQ multiplex PCR; TCRdb holds only in-frame clones, not every one. The sample includes approximately 180,000 clones, about 80% of them seen just once. Remarks on this clone: Its antigen remains unidentified.

The sequenced sample was PBMCs. The genes are TRBV7-2 and TRBJ2-7, with TRBD2 matching over 7 bases. This TCR was sampled from a woman in her thirties in good health and CMV-seronegative. DNA for the CDR3: TGTGCCAGCAGCTTCCCTTCTAGCGGCTTCTCCTACGAGCAGTACTTC. This sequence encodes CASSFPSSGFSYEQYF.